These T cell receptor beta chains were read from a single sample in a study of regulatory T cells in long-lasting Graves disease. TCRdb recomputed calls from the multiplex PCR reads with MiXCR, one row per CDR3 protein. The sample lists fewer than 400,000 distinct CDR3 sequences; less than 25% were seen once. The sequencing used peripheral blood mononuclear cells (PBMCs), collected when the disease was refractory, from a patient treated with antithyroid drugs. The origin of the receptors is a female donor with Graves disease. Both conserved end residues are part of each CDR3. Fields, in order: CDR3 DNA, CDR3 protein, V gene, clone size, J gene, D gene. D genes are given only for firm matches. Not every row has a clone size; where given, it reads once, few, many or a size class.

cdr3_nt: TGCGCCAGCAGTGAGTTGAGGGGGGTATACGAGCAGTACTTC
cdr3_aa: CASSELRGVYEQYF
v_call: TRBV10-2
clone_size: few
j_call: TRBJ2-7
d_call: .

cdr3_nt: TGTGCCAGCAACGGACAGGGGGGATTCTATGGCTACACCTTC
cdr3_aa: CASNGQGGFYGYTF
v_call: TRBV6-2/TRBV6-3
clone_size: .
j_call: TRBJ1-2
d_call: TRBD1

cdr3_nt: TGTGCCAGCTCACCACCGTCACAGAGCAACTATGGCTACACCTTC
cdr3_aa: CASSPPSQSNYGYTF
v_call: TRBV18
clone_size: .
j_call: TRBJ1-2
d_call: .

cdr3_nt: TGCAGTGCTAGAGCCGGGACTAGCGGGAGGGCCGGTCTTTACAATGAGCAGTTCTTC
cdr3_aa: CSARAGTSGRAGLYNEQFF
v_call: TRBV20-1
clone_size: few
j_call: TRBJ2-1
d_call: TRBD2

cdr3_nt: TGTGCCAGCAGAACTGGAGACAGGGGAATCCACGAGCAGTACTTC
cdr3_aa: CASRTGDRGIHEQYF
v_call: TRBV2
clone_size: many
j_call: TRBJ2-7
d_call: TRBD1

cdr3_nt: TGTGCCAGCAGCCTCGCGACCGGGACAGCCGAAATTCATCTGGTAAACACCATATATTTT
cdr3_aa: CASSLATGTAEIHLVNTIYF
v_call: TRBV7-9
clone_size: .
j_call: TRBJ1-3
d_call: TRBD1

cdr3_nt: TGTGCCAGCTGCCCGGGACGGGAGAACACTGAAGCTTTCTTT
cdr3_aa: CASCPGRENTEAFF
v_call: TRBV6-1
clone_size: .
j_call: TRBJ1-1
d_call: .

cdr3_nt: TGTGCCAGCAGTGTATCCCCTCGCCTCTCTGGGGCCAACGTCCTGACTTTC
cdr3_aa: CASSVSPRLSGANVLTF
v_call: TRBV2
clone_size: many
j_call: TRBJ2-6
d_call: .

cdr3_nt: TGTGCCAGCAGTGAAAGGGACAGGGATGGCTACACCTTC
cdr3_aa: CASSERDRDGYTF
v_call: TRBV6-1
clone_size: many
j_call: TRBJ1-2
d_call: TRBD1

cdr3_nt: TGTGCCAGCAGCCGAGGATCGGAGGGGGCGATGACTGAAGCTTTCTTT
cdr3_aa: CASSRGSEGAMTEAFF
v_call: TRBV5-5
clone_size: few
j_call: TRBJ1-1
d_call: TRBD1

cdr3_nt: TGTGCCAGCAGCCGCTTCCGGGAGGGGCATGGGGAGACCCAGTACTTC
cdr3_aa: CASSRFREGHGETQYF
v_call: TRBV9
clone_size: .
j_call: TRBJ2-5
d_call: TRBD2

cdr3_nt: TGTGCCAGCAGTTACCTACACCGGGACAGGGGACCCTACAATGAGCAGTTCTTC
cdr3_aa: CASSYLHRDRGPYNEQFF
v_call: TRBV6-5
clone_size: .
j_call: TRBJ2-1
d_call: TRBD1

cdr3_nt: TGCGCCAGCAGCTTCGGAAAAAATCAAGAGACCCAGTACTTC
cdr3_aa: CASSFGKNQETQYF
v_call: TRBV5-1
clone_size: few
j_call: TRBJ2-5
d_call: .

cdr3_nt: TGCAGTGCTAGAGCCCTGGACAGGACGTTCTCCTACGAGCAGTACTTC
cdr3_aa: CSARALDRTFSYEQYF
v_call: TRBV20-1
clone_size: many
j_call: TRBJ2-7
d_call: TRBD1

cdr3_nt: TGTGCCAGCAGTTTTGGGACCTCGGGGGATACGCAGTATTTT
cdr3_aa: CASSFGTSGDTQYF
v_call: TRBV11-2
clone_size: .
j_call: TRBJ2-3
d_call: .

cdr3_nt: TGCAGTGCTAGATTGGGAGCCGATAATACCGGGGAGCTGTTTTTT
cdr3_aa: CSARLGADNTGELFF
v_call: TRBV20-1
clone_size: .
j_call: TRBJ2-2
d_call: .

cdr3_nt: TGTGCCAGCAGTTTAGCGGGGAACGCCTACGAGCAGTACTTC
cdr3_aa: CASSLAGNAYEQYF
v_call: TRBV12-3/TRBV12-4
clone_size: many
j_call: TRBJ2-7
d_call: .

cdr3_nt: TGTGCCACCAGCAGTTACAGCGACCCGCTAGCCAAAAACATTCAGTACTTC
cdr3_aa: CATSSYSDPLAKNIQYF
v_call: TRBV15
clone_size: few
j_call: TRBJ2-4
d_call: .

cdr3_nt: TGCAGTGCTAGAGGATGGACAGGGGGCAGGGACATTCAGTACTTC
cdr3_aa: CSARGWTGGRDIQYF
v_call: TRBV20-1
clone_size: few
j_call: TRBJ2-4
d_call: TRBD1

cdr3_nt: TGCGCCAGCAGCTTGATCGTTAGCGGGAGGGGAGAGACCCAGTACTTC
cdr3_aa: CASSLIVSGRGETQYF
v_call: TRBV5-1
clone_size: few
j_call: TRBJ2-5
d_call: TRBD2

cdr3_nt: TGCAGTGCTAAAAAGACAAAGAACTATGGCTACACCTTC
cdr3_aa: CSAKKTKNYGYTF
v_call: TRBV20-1
clone_size: many
j_call: TRBJ1-2
d_call: .

cdr3_nt: TGTGCCAGCAGTTTCGGAGCGCCCACCGGGGAGCTGTTTTTT
cdr3_aa: CASSFGAPTGELFF
v_call: TRBV12-3/TRBV12-4
clone_size: .
j_call: TRBJ2-2
d_call: .

cdr3_nt: TGTGCCAGCAGTGAACAGGGGTCGAGGTTTGAGCAGTTCTTC
cdr3_aa: CASSEQGSRFEQFF
v_call: TRBV2
clone_size: .
j_call: TRBJ2-1
d_call: .

cdr3_nt: TGTGCCAGCAGCGTGTGGGGGAGTTTGGACACTGAAGCTTTCTTT
cdr3_aa: CASSVWGSLDTEAFF
v_call: TRBV9
clone_size: few
j_call: TRBJ1-1
d_call: .

cdr3_nt: .
cdr3_aa: CASMEEGGELFFGEKELFF
v_call: TRBV6-1
clone_size: .
j_call: TRBJ2-2
d_call: .

cdr3_nt: TGTGCCAGCAGCTTAATAGCCGTTTCCCGGACAGGGGCTGGAAACACCATATATTTT
cdr3_aa: CASSLIAVSRTGAGNTIYF
v_call: TRBV7-9
clone_size: .
j_call: TRBJ1-3
d_call: TRBD1

cdr3_nt: TGTGCCAGCAGCTTAAATGGGGGCGATAGCCAAGAGACCCAGTACTTC
cdr3_aa: CASSLNGGDSQETQYF
v_call: TRBV7-3
clone_size: many
j_call: TRBJ2-5
d_call: .

cdr3_nt: TGCGCCAGCAGCCAAGATAAGGGCCCCTACGAGCAGTACTTC
cdr3_aa: CASSQDKGPYEQYF
v_call: TRBV4-3
clone_size: .
j_call: TRBJ2-7
d_call: .

cdr3_nt: TGTGCCAGCAGTTCTGGCGGGAGGGACGTAGGGACGCAGTATTTT
cdr3_aa: CASSSGGRDVGTQYF
v_call: TRBV28
clone_size: .
j_call: TRBJ2-3
d_call: TRBD2

cdr3_nt: TGTGCCAGACTTCCACAGATCACTGAAGCTTTCTTT
cdr3_aa: CARLPQITEAFF
v_call: TRBV19
clone_size: .
j_call: TRBJ1-1
d_call: .

cdr3_nt: TGTGCTAGTGGTTTGGCAGACAGAACCAATTCACCCCTCCATTTT
cdr3_aa: CASGLADRTNSPLHF
v_call: TRBV12-5
clone_size: .
j_call: TRBJ1-6
d_call: .

cdr3_nt: TGTGCCAGCAGCCGGACAGGGGGTGATGGCTACACCTTC
cdr3_aa: CASSRTGGDGYTF
v_call: TRBV5-4
clone_size: few
j_call: TRBJ1-2
d_call: TRBD1

cdr3_nt: TGTGCCACCAGTGACCCCCCTGACAGGGGCAAAAACATTCAGTACTTC
cdr3_aa: CATSDPPDRGKNIQYF
v_call: TRBV24-1
clone_size: few
j_call: TRBJ2-4
d_call: TRBD1

cdr3_nt: TGTGCCAGCAGCGGACAGGGTGAAGTCGGGGAGCTGTTTTTT
cdr3_aa: CASSGQGEVGELFF
v_call: TRBV5-4
clone_size: many
j_call: TRBJ2-2
d_call: TRBD1

cdr3_nt: TGTGCCGGCAGTTTACTAGCGGGAGGAAGAGAGACCCAGTACTTC
cdr3_aa: CAGSLLAGGRETQYF
v_call: TRBV28
clone_size: .
j_call: TRBJ2-5
d_call: TRBD2

cdr3_nt: TGTGCCAGCAGCTTGGGCGGACAGCCTGGAAACACCATATATTTT
cdr3_aa: CASSLGGQPGNTIYF
v_call: TRBV5-5
clone_size: .
j_call: TRBJ1-3
d_call: .

cdr3_nt: TGTGCCAGCAGACTACTGGGAGGACCCTCTGGGGCCAACGTCCTGACTTTC
cdr3_aa: CASRLLGGPSGANVLTF
v_call: TRBV28
clone_size: many
j_call: TRBJ2-6
d_call: .

cdr3_nt: TGTACCTGCCCGGGGGGAGGGGGCACCGGGGAGCTGTTTTTT
cdr3_aa: CTCPGGGGTGELFF
v_call: TRBV30
clone_size: .
j_call: TRBJ2-2
d_call: .

cdr3_nt: TGTGCCACCAAACCCAGGGTAAGAGGAGAAGAGACCCAGTACTTC
cdr3_aa: CATKPRVRGEETQYF
v_call: TRBV18
clone_size: few
j_call: TRBJ2-5
d_call: .

cdr3_nt: TGTGCCAGCAGCTTATCAGGGGGCGGGGAGCTGTTTTTT
cdr3_aa: CASSLSGGGELFF
v_call: TRBV7-3
clone_size: many
j_call: TRBJ2-2
d_call: TRBD1

cdr3_nt: TGTGCCAGTAGTCCGAACAGGGGTCAAGAGACCCAGTACTTC
cdr3_aa: CASSPNRGQETQYF
v_call: TRBV19
clone_size: .
j_call: TRBJ2-5
d_call: TRBD1